The 22 T cell receptor beta chains below all came from one sample that was sequenced in a study of regulatory T cells in long-lasting Graves disease. With iRepertoire HTBI primers and Arm-PCR of CDR3 regions, TCR beta libraries were built. TCRdb itself ran the multiplex PCR reads through MiXCR, one entry per CDR3 protein. Counted here are approximately 470,000 distinct CDR3 sequences, 16% occurring once; the ten biggest clones make up roughly an eighth. Specified time point: newly diagnosed GD, antithyroid drugs for less than 3 months. With RNA extracted from PBMCs as input, the TCR library was made. The same data also contributed to another study, on T cells in Graves' hyperthyroidism and ophthalmopathy.

The specimen was peripheral blood mononuclear cells (PBMCs), collected at new diagnosis, from a patient treated with antithyroid drugs. These receptors were taken from a man aged 35-49 years with Graves disease.

This clonotype was observed a handful of times. The chain employs TRBV28 and TRBJ2-7; D may be TRBD2 (5 bases). Between the trimmed V and J ends, which lost 4 bases and 2 bases, there was a span of 15 bases. The CDR3 runs to 15 residues. CDR1 and CDR2 from the germline V gene are MDHEN and SYDVKM. CDR3 sequence reads: CASSSPPAGTYEQYF. The CDR3 DNA follows: TGTGCCAGCAGTTCACCGCCGGCCGGGACCTACGAGCAGTACTTC.

The chain carries TRBV7-8 and TRBJ2-7; TRBD2 matches 9 bases. The germline gives CDR1 SGHVS, CDR2 FQNEAQ. The CDR3 sequence is 14 residues long. J was trimmed by 5 bases and V by 3 bases; bases with no gene match: 5. CDR3 in DNA: TGTGCCAGCAGCTTTTTTAGCGGGAGTCACGAGCAGTACTTC. As protein: CASSFFSGSHEQYF.

This clonotype was observed a handful of times. The chain employs TRBV30 and TRBJ2-7; no clear D. Germline CDR1 is GTSNPN and CDR2 is SVGIG (reference sequence). V dropped 5 bases and J dropped 1 base, with 9 bases sitting between them. This CDR3 spans 12 amino acids. As DNA, the CDR3 is TGTGCCTGGGGGTTGAGGTCCTACGAGCAGTACTTC. Encoded protein: CAWGLRSYEQYF.

This clonotype was found many times. This chain uses TRBV13 with TRBJ2-7; weak D call: TRBD2 (6 bases). Germline V gene sequence: CDR1 PRHDT, CDR2 FYEKMQ (reference sequence). The CDR3 spans 13 residues. The ends were cut back, 4 bases at V and 6 bases at J, with 13 bases in the middle. The CDR3 sequence: CASSSGLIGEQYF. In nucleotides, the CDR3 is TGTGCCAGCAGCTCGGGACTCATCGGCGAGCAGTACTTC.

This chain joins TRBV11-3 and TRBJ2-1; D may match TRBD1 or TRBD2 (5 bases each). There are 17 residues in the CDR3. Looked up from germline, CDR1 is SGHNT and CDR2 is YENEEA. V was pared by 0 bases and J by 7 bases, with 19 bases between. CDR3 nucleotide sequence: TGTGCCAGCAGCTTAGATGGCCGGGACCGTTTTTATAATGAGCAGTTCTTC. Translating it yields CASSLDGRDRFYNEQFF.

This clonotype showed up just a few times. CDR3 sequence reads: CASSSARTGGVEKLFF. The CDR3 DNA follows: TGTGCCAGCAGCTCTGCAAGGACAGGGGGAGTTGAAAAACTGTTTTTT. J is TRBJ1-4 and V is TRBV11-2; 10 bases map to TRBD1. V shed 4 bases and J 7 bases; nucleotides not matched to a gene: 9. The CDR3 totals 16 residues. Germline-derived CDR1 and CDR2 are SGHAT and FQNNGV.

To note about this clonotype: A much bigger clone sits one base away, suggesting this may be a read error. CDR3 sequence (DNA): TGTGCCTGGGGGGTCTCCGGGAGCTCCTACGAGCAGTACTTC. It specifies CAWGVSGSSYEQYF. This chain connects TRBV30 to TRBJ2-7, with D maybe TRBD2 (6 bases). Per the germline V gene, CDR1 is GTSNPN and CDR2 is SVGIG (reference sequence). The V gene lost 5 bases and the J gene lost 0 bases, with 14 bases spanning the gap. The CDR3 has 14 amino acids. The complete variable domain, with remaining parts taken from reference TRBV30 and TRBJ2-7, reads SQTIHQWPATLVQPVGSPLSLECTVEGTSNPNLYWYRQAAGRGLQLLFYSVGIGQISSEVPQNLSASRPQDRQFILSSKKLLLSDSGFYLCAWGVSGSSYEQYFGPGTRLTVT.

This clonotype was recorded at least ten times. This chain connects TRBV20-1 to TRBJ2-3; the D gene is possibly TRBD2 (6 bases). The V gene lost 2 bases and the J gene lost 4 bases, with 16 bases spanning the gap. CDR1 DFQATT and CDR2 SNEGSKA come from the germline V gene (reference sequence). This CDR3 region has 15 residues. The CDR3 DNA reads as TGCAGTGCTAGAAGTGGCGGAGGGGAGGCAGATACGCAGTATTTT. Translated, it gives CSARSGGGEADTQYF.

The CDR3 loop is CSAFTGQGVGEQFF. CDR3 nucleotide sequence: TGCAGTGCTTTTACGGGACAGGGGGTAGGCGAGCAGTTCTTC. The chain links TRBV20-1 to TRBJ2-1; 11 bases fit TRBD1. The CDR3 is 14 amino acids. J lost 10 bases, V lost 5 bases, and 10 bases had no gene match. In germline, CDR1 is DFQATT, CDR2 SNEGSKA (reference sequence).

This chain links TRBV9 with TRBJ2-5; D is unresolved. V lost 0 bases, J lost 3 bases, and 3 bases lay in between. This CDR3 has 12 amino acids. CDR1 is SGDLS, CDR2 YYNGEE, per germline. This CDR3 is CASSVEEETQYF. CDR3 DNA sequence: TGTGCCAGCAGCGTAGAGGAAGAGACCCAGTACTTC.

The CDR3: CASSFTGGNEQYF. The CDR3 nucleotides read TGTGCCAGCAGCTTCACAGGGGGAAACGAGCAGTACTTC. V usage is TRBV7-9 and J usage is TRBJ2-7; 8 nucleotides line up with TRBD1. J gave up 5 bases and V 3 bases, and 3 bases lay outside the gene matches. The CDR3 runs 13 residues. CDR1 and CDR2 from the germline V gene are SEHNR and FQNEAQ (reference sequence).

A few counts support this clonotype. The V and J genes are TRBV28 and TRBJ1-4; no clear D. CDR3 length: 16 residues. V shed 1 base and J shed 7 bases, with 16 bases lying between them. The germline gives CDR1 MDHEN, CDR2 SYDVKM. In DNA, the CDR3 is TGTGCCAGCAGTTTATTGCCAACGAACTATGGTGAAAAACTGTTTTTT. Amino acids: CASSLLPTNYGEKLFF. Supplemented by reference TRBV28 and TRBJ1-4, the full variable domain reads DVKVTQSSRYLVKRTGEKVFLECVQDMDHENMFWYRQDPGLGLRLIYFSYDVKMKEKGDIPEGYSVSREKKERFSLILESASTNQTSMYLCASSLLPTNYGEKLFFGSGTQLSVL.

This clonotype appeared many times. V is TRBV5-5 and J is TRBJ2-1, with 11 bases identical to TRBD2. CDR1 and CDR2 from the germline V gene are SGHKS and YYEKEE (reference sequence). The CDR3 loop spans 15 amino acids. After removal of 0 bases from V and 7 bases from J, the junction contained 3 bases not matched to a gene. The CDR3 DNA sequence: TGTGCCAGCAGCTTGGGGGGGACTAGCGGTAATGAGCAGTTCTTC. It translates to CASSLGGTSGNEQFF.

This clonotype has a count of ten or more. V and J are TRBV5-1 and TRBJ1-1; D perhaps matches TRBD1 (5 bases). Per germline, CDR1 SGHRS and CDR2 YFSETQ. CDR3 length: 15 residues. V was pared by 1 base and J by 0 bases, with 10 bases between. The chain's CDR3 is CASSLRGAMNTEAFF. For the CDR3, the DNA is TGCGCCAGCAGCTTGAGGGGAGCCATGAACACTGAAGCTTTCTTT.

Of note for this clonotype: This could be a read error, since a much larger clone is one nucleotide away. The J gene is TRBJ2-4, the V gene TRBV20-1, with TRBD1 identical over 10 bases. Unmatched junction bases numbered 11, after V lost 5 bases and J lost 4 bases. Germline assignment: CDR1 DFQATT and CDR2 SNEGSKA (reference sequence). The CDR3 is 16 residues long. The CDR3 here is CSAHQGQGLWKNIQYF. CDR3 bases: TGCAGTGCTCACCAGGGACAGGGGCTTTGGAAAAACATTCAGTACTTC.

The chain recombines TRBV11-2 with TRBJ1-2; D gene unclear. This CDR3 has 12 amino acids. Trimming took off 2 bases at V and 8 bases at J, with 9 bases between the two ends. Germline V gene data show CDR1 as SGHAT and CDR2 as FQNNGV. The CDR3 nucleotides read TGTGCCAGCAGCTTACAGGAAGTGGGCTACACCTTC. This codes for CASSLQEVGYTF.

The sample holds many counts of this clonotype. V usage is TRBV28 and J usage is TRBJ2-5; D might be TRBD1 or TRBD2, each matching 5 bases. With 5 bases removed from V and 2 bases from J, the gap between germline ends came to 33 bases. The germline V gene encodes CDR1 MDHEN and CDR2 SYDVKM. The CDR3 has 21 residues. CDR3 coding DNA: TGTGCCAGCAGTCTTTTTACAGGTTTAGCGAATCCAAGCCTATATCAAGAGACCCAGTACTTC. Amino acid sequence: CASSLFTGLANPSLYQETQYF.

This clonotype showed up just a few times. The chain recombines TRBV15 with TRBJ2-2; D might be TRBD1 (5 bases). CDR3 length: 14 residues. Trimming took 3 bases from V and 3 from J, leaving 8 bases between them. Per the germline V gene, CDR1 is LNHNV and CDR2 is YYDKDF (reference sequence). The CDR3: CATSRGLYTGELFF. CDR3 in DNA: TGTGCCACCAGCAGGGGGCTGTACACCGGGGAGCTGTTTTTT.

The chain recombines TRBV7-9 with TRBJ2-2, with TRBD2 identical over 8 bases. The CDR3 is 13 amino acids. Per the germline V gene, CDR1 is SEHNR and CDR2 is FQNEAQ (reference sequence). V shed 9 bases, J shed 4 bases, and the junction held 4 bases outside the gene matches. The chain's CDR3 is CARSGSRTGELFF. Written as DNA, the CDR3 is TGTGCCAGGAGCGGGAGCCGCACCGGGGAGCTGTTTTTT.

This clonotype was seen only a few times. The J gene is TRBJ2-2, the V gene TRBV12-3 or TRBV12-4; 9 bases align to TRBD1. Trimming removed 4 bases from V and 6 bases from J; junction bases left unmatched: 6. This CDR3 contains 15 residues. CDR3 sequence: CASSSGTGHPGELFF. The DNA for the CDR3 is TGTGCCAGCAGTTCCGGGACAGGGCATCCCGGGGAGCTGTTTTTT.

The chain couples TRBV20-1 to TRBJ2-3; TRBD2 aligns across 9 bases. The DNA matches TRBJ2-7 better at its end, which makes the J call doubtful. CDR1 DFQATT and CDR2 SNEGSKA come from the germline V gene (reference sequence). The CDR3 totals 14 residues. This CDR3 reads CSARDPSGVDEQYF. The CDR3 nucleotides are TGCAGTGCTAGAGACCCTAGCGGGGTCGACGAGCAGTACTTC.

There are many counts of this clonotype. This chain links TRBV2 with TRBJ2-7, with 9 bases identical to TRBD2. With V trimmed by 10 bases and J by 8 bases, 21 bases remained unmatched. The CDR3 is 16 amino acids. Germline values: CDR1 SNHLY, CDR2 FYNNEI. DNA for the CDR3: TGTGCCATCAGGAGGTCTAGCGGGAAAACCTACGATAAGCAGTACTTC. Amino acids: CAIRRSSGKTYDKQYF.